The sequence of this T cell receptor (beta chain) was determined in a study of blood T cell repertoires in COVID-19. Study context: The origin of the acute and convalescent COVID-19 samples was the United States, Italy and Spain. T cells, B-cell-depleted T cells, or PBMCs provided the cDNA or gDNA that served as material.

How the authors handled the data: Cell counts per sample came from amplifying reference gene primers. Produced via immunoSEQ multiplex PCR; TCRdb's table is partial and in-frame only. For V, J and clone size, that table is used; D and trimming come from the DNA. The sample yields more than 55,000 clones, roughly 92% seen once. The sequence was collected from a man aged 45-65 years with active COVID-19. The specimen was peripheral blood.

CDR3 coding DNA: TGTGCCAGCAGCCAAGGTGACAGCAGGAAGTTTTTT. Amino acid sequence: CASSQGDSRKFF. This rearrangement joins TRBV3-1 (or the pseudogene TRBV3-2) to TRBJ1-4, with a weak D call TRBD1 (5 bases). V lost 1 base and J lost 16, with 13 bases in between. The CDR3 extends over 12 amino acids. Germline lookup yields CDR1 LGHDT and CDR2 YNNKEL (reference sequence).